This TCR beta chain was found in a study of blood T cell repertoires in COVID-19. Under the authors' procedure: Estimated nucleated cell counts came from reference gene primer amplification. TCRdb's copy holds only in-frame clones and misses some; the assay was immunoSEQ multiplex PCR. The DNA was the basis for D and trimming; V, J and clone size are from that table. The data show about 110,000 clones, about two thirds seen once. The trim removed 3 bases at V and 0 bases at J, leaving 6 bases unmatched. CDR1 is SQVTM and CDR2 is ANQGSEA in the germline V gene. This CDR3 spans 16 amino acids. The origin of this receptor is a human donor with acute or convalescent COVID-19. The donor label of this sample is uncertain. The specimen was peripheral blood. The V gene is TRBV29-1, the J gene TRBJ2-1, with 9 bases that match TRBD1. CDR3 loop: CSVDRDRVSSYNEQFF. In DNA form, the CDR3 reads TGCAGCGTTGATCGGGACAGGGTCTCCTCCTACAATGAGCAGTTCTTC.